The 20 T cell receptor beta chains below all came from one sample that was sequenced in a study of tumor-infiltrating lymphocytes in primary liver carcinoma. Unsorted whole blood yielded the blood RNA, and germline DNA was also extracted. The template, approximately 500 ng total RNA, yielded TCR beta cDNA made with a constant-region primer. Sequencing libraries for TCR beta derived from three nested multiplex PCR rounds that used slightly modified ARM-PCR. PCR rounds one and two used TRBV1-TRBV30 forward primers with a C-beta reverse primer for approximately 10 cycles each. One entry per CDR3 protein results from TCRdb running MiXCR on the multiplex PCR reads. This sample carries 180,000 or so distinct CDR3 sequences, around 60% of them seen once, and the ten largest clones take roughly 76%. The specimen was peripheral blood. These receptors were obtained from a middle-aged man with primary liver carcinoma and hepatitis B virus infection.

As DNA, the CDR3 is TGTGCCAGCAGTGTAGCGGGGGGTAGCACAGATACGCAGTATTTT. It translates to CASSVAGGSTDTQYF. This chain links TRBV28 with TRBJ2-3, with 10 positions matching TRBD2. Germline-derived CDR1 and CDR2 are MDHEN and SYDVKM. V was clipped by 5 bases and J by 0 bases; unmatched bases: 2. The CDR3 consists of 15 residues.

Points on this clonotype: An end of the junction does not agree with germline; a read error may underlie this. The chain combines TRBV4-1 with TRBJ2-5; D is unclear. CDR3 length: 16 amino acids. Germline CDR1 MGHRA, CDR2 YSYEKL. The CDR3 DNA reads as TGCGCCAGCAGCCAAACACCTGTACAGACTCAAGAGGCCCAGTACTTC. It specifies CASSQTPVQTQEAQYF.

A word on this clonotype: With a much larger clone just one base away, this may be a read error. The CDR3 ends on some other residue instead of the conserved phenylalanine or tryptophan, so this is likely a read error. The chain carries TRBV11-2 and TRBJ2-5; a possible D gene is TRBD2 (5 bases). V was clipped by 5 bases and J by 2 bases, with 12 bases between them. From germline, CDR1 is SGHAT and CDR2 FQNNGV. The CDR3 is 14 amino acids. The CDR3 spells CASSPRTVQETQYL. The CDR3, as DNA: TGTGCCAGCAGCCCGAGGACTGTACAAGAGACCCAGTACCTC.

To note about this clonotype: A much bigger clone sits one base away, suggesting this may be a read error. This chain links TRBV29-1 with TRBJ2-7; D perhaps matches TRBD2 (6 bases). Germline assignment: CDR1 SQVTM and CDR2 ANQGSEA. The CDR3 is made up of 13 amino acids. This CDR3 is CSVRESGVYERYF. CDR3 bases: TGCAGCGTTAGGGAGTCGGGAGTCTACGAGCGGTACTTC.

The genes are TRBV24-1 and TRBJ1-5, with unresolved D. The germline V gene has CDR1 KGHDR and CDR2 SFDVKD. This CDR3 is built from 13 residues. V was pared by 3 bases and J by 1 base, with 3 bases between. The CDR3: CATSDQSNQPQHF. The CDR3 DNA is TGTGCCACCAGTGATCAGAGCAATCAGCCCCAGCATTTT.

This rearrangement joins TRBV10-3 to TRBJ2-2; D may be TRBD2 (5 bases). V gave up 10 bases and J gave up 6 bases, with 15 bases separating them. Germline CDR1 reads ENHRY; CDR2 reads SYGVKD. The CDR3 has 13 amino acids. CDR3 region: CATRGDTAGELFF. In nucleotides, the CDR3 is TGTGCCACCCGGGGAGACACCGCCGGGGAGCTGTTTTTT.

V gene TRBV6-5 combines with J gene TRBJ2-7, with 7 bases aligning to TRBD2. The length of the CDR3 is 14 residues. Per the germline V gene, CDR1 is MNHEY and CDR2 is SVGAGI. V lost 4 bases, J lost 6 bases, and 9 bases stayed unmatched. CDR3 nucleotides: TGTGCCAGCAGTTTCCAGGTTCCGGGGGGCGAGCAGTACTTC. The encoded protein is CASSFQVPGGEQYF.

Remarks on this clonotype: One end of the junction does not line up with germline, which may come from a read error. The V gene is TRBV29-1, the J gene TRBJ1-2, with D perhaps matching TRBD1 (6 bases). The length of the CDR3 is 11 residues. Germline values: CDR1 SQVTM, CDR2 ANQGSEA. DNA of the CDR3: TGCGGCGTGATACAGGGCTCGGGCTACACCTTC. It is translated as CGVIQGSGYTF.

As to this clonotype: One end of the junction is discordant with germline, which a read error may explain. The gene calls are TRBV5-5 and TRBJ2-7; no definite D call. In germline, CDR1 is SGHKS, CDR2 YYEKEE (reference sequence). The CDR3 is 14 amino acids. CDR3 sequence (DNA): TGTGCCAGCAGCTTGCGGCATGGCACCTACGAGGAGTACTTC. Amino acid sequence: CASSLRHGTYEEYF.

Of note for this clonotype: A much larger clone lies a single base off, so this may be a read error. The chain recombines TRBV11-2 with TRBJ2-3; D possibly corresponds to TRBD2 (6 bases). Germline assignment: CDR1 SGHAT and CDR2 FQNNGV. The CDR3 consists of 13 residues. Written as DNA, the CDR3 is TGTGCCAGCGGCTTAGCTAGCGTGGATACGCAGTATTTT. Residues: CASGLASVDTQYF.

Only a few counts were recorded for this clonotype. The J gene is TRBJ2-1, the V gene TRBV12-3 or TRBV12-4, with a possible D match to TRBD2 (5 bases). The V end was cut by 6 bases, the J end by 7 bases, with 19 bases between. This CDR3 is 15 amino acids long. The CDR3 here is CASSQEGRDLNEQFF. CDR3 DNA: TGTGCCAGCAGCCAAGAGGGCCGGGATTTAAATGAGCAGTTCTTC.

A single count supports this clonotype. The chain recombines TRBV7-9 with TRBJ2-3; D gene unclear. CDR3 length: 16 amino acids. Deletions cut 0 bases from V and 4 bases from J, with 14 bases between. The germline V gene encodes CDR1 SEHNR and CDR2 FQNEAQ (reference sequence). The CDR3 nucleotides read TGTGCCAGCAGCTTAGCATCCACGGCCACTGCAGATACGCAGTATTTT. Amino acids: CASSLASTATADTQYF.

Points on this clonotype: One base away lies a much larger clone, so this may be a sequencing read error. This chain links TRBV5-4 with TRBJ2-1; 7 bases are a match to TRBD2. The CDR3 is made up of 17 amino acids. Germline V CDR1 and CDR2: SGHNT, YYREEE (reference sequence). The ends lost 8 bases at V and 0 bases at J; junction bases unmatched: 14. The CDR3 loop is CARSPEAGTSSYNEQFF. CDR3 coding DNA: TGTGCCAGGAGCCCCGAAGCGGGAACAAGCTCCTACAATGAGCAGTTCTTC.

This chain links TRBV29-1 with TRBJ2-5, with 9 positions matching TRBD1. V lost 6 bases, J lost 7 bases, and 15 bases stayed unmatched. In germline, CDR1 is SQVTM, CDR2 ANQGSEA. CDR3 length: 15 residues. The CDR3 DNA is TGCAGCGTCTCCCATCCGGGACAGGGAATAGGGACCCAGTACTTC. Encoded protein: CSVSHPGQGIGTQYF.

This clonotype was found many times. The chain recombines TRBV11-3 with TRBJ2-3, with D unresolved. Germline lookup yields CDR1 SGHNT and CDR2 YENEEA. The CDR3 loop spans 13 amino acids. Trimming removed 6 bases at V and 2 bases at J, with 9 bases between. CDR3 nucleotides: TGTGCCAGCAGTTATGGGGTCACAGATACGCAGTATTTT. Its translation is CASSYGVTDTQYF. The complete variable domain, with remaining parts taken from reference TRBV11-3 and TRBJ2-3, reads EAGVVQSPRYKIIEKKQPVAFWCNPISGHNTLYWYLQNLGQGPELLIRYENEEAVDDSQLPKDRFSAERLKGVDSTLKIQPAELGDSAVYLCASSYGVTDTQYFGPGTRLTVL.

The CDR3 coding sequence is TGTGCCAGCAGGAAGTCTGGTGGGGGTGAAGCTTTCTTT. This gives the protein CASRKSGGGEAFF. The chain recombines TRBV12-3 or TRBV12-4 with TRBJ1-1; D perhaps matches TRBD1 (5 bases). This CDR3 is built from 13 residues. Trimming removed 6 bases from V and 7 bases from J, with 15 bases in between.

Comment on this clonotype: Possible read error: a much larger clone is one base away. The V gene is TRBV4-2, the J gene TRBJ2-2; D call uncertain. The CDR3 has 15 amino acids. The V end lost 1 base, the J end lost 3 bases, and 9 bases lay between the germline ends. Germline V CDR1 and CDR2: LGHNA, YNFKEQ. CDR3 sequence reads: CASSQGDIHTGELFF. CDR3 coding DNA: TGTGCCAGCAGCCAAGGTGACATCCACACCGGGGAGCTGTTTTTT.

Concerning this clonotype: A much larger clone is a single base away; this may be a read error. The gene calls are TRBV7-8 and TRBJ1-5; D is unclear. CDR1 and CDR2 from the germline V gene are SGHVS and FQNEAQ. The CDR3 is 12 amino acids. In DNA form, the CDR3 reads TGTGCCAACAGCTTATGGTCCGGGCCCCAGCATTTT. This translates into CANSLWSGPQHF. Full variable domain (remainder filled in from reference TRBV7-8 and TRBJ1-5): GAGVSQSPRYKVAKRGQDVALRCDPISGHVSLFWYQQALGQGPEFLTYFQNEAQLDKSGLPSDRFFAERPEGSVSTLKIQRTQQEDSAVYLCANSLWSGPQHFGDGTRLSIL.

As concerns this clonotype: It may be a read error: a sequence one base away is much more abundant. The genes are TRBV6-5 and TRBJ2-7, with D uncertain. CDR3 length equals 13 residues. Between the trimmed V and J ends, which lost 4 bases and 0 bases, there was a span of 7 bases. In germline, CDR1 is MNHEY, CDR2 SVGAGI. CDR3 sequence: CASSFSSSYEQYF. The CDR3 DNA is TGTGCCAGCAGTTTCTCCAGCTCCTACGAGCAGTACTTC.

This chain connects TRBV14 to TRBJ2-1; maybe TRBD2 (6 bases). The ends were cut back, 2 bases at V and 4 bases at J, with 12 bases in the middle. The CDR3 sequence is 15 residues long. CDR1 and CDR2 from the germline V gene are SGHDN and FVKESK. This CDR3 is CASSQRPSVYNEQFF. In DNA, the CDR3 is TGTGCCAGCAGCCAACGTCCTAGCGTATACAATGAGCAGTTCTTC.